The clone carrying this TCR beta chain was counted a few times. What it binds is not known. This sample was taken from a study of blood T cells in healthy people across ages. Findings and caveats of the study: Estimated diversity that came from one million T cells was considered an underestimate.

With a J-beta primer mix and a sample-barcoded 5' primer, a second PCR ran about 6 to 11 cycles. Every molecule of cDNA carried a tag from a template-switch adaptor with 12 random nucleotides. Each sample provided no less than 2.5 million CDR3-containing paired-end reads. TCRdb redid the calling of the 5' RACE reads with MiXCR, one entry per CDR3 protein. This sample carries approximately 700,000 distinct CDR3 sequences, about 32% of them seen once, and the ten largest clones take less than 20%. Germline CDR1 is LNHNV and CDR2 is YYDKDF (reference sequence). The germline V and J ends were trimmed by 8 bases and 2 bases, with 13 bases remaining between them. This CDR3 has 14 amino acids.

V and J are TRBV15 and TRBJ1-5, with D possibly matching TRBD1 (6 bases). This clonotype was obtained from a woman of 80 years or more in good health. Sequences were obtained from blood. CDR3 nucleotides: TGTGCCACCTCAGGGGCGTTGGGCAATCAGCCCCAGCATTTT. This gives the protein CATSGALGNQPQHF.